The 22 T cell receptor beta chains in this list originate from one sample, sequenced in a study of sequential checkpoint blockade in melanoma. Treatment indicated: randomized to nivolumab then ipilimumab (arm A) or the reverse (arm B). Here immunoSEQ multiplex PCR was the method, and the copy in TCRdb shows in-frame clones only, minus some. The data show under 13,000 clones, with 69% seen just once and 28% held by the top ten. Sample: CD8+ T cells sorted from blood (inferred from file names), taken from a patient given nivolumab and ipilimumab in sequence. These receptors were collected from a human donor with melanoma.

The sample holds one count of this clone. The V call is TRBV19, the J call TRBJ2-4; TRBD2 is a possible D gene (7 bases). Germline CDR1 reads LNHDA; CDR2 reads SQIVND (reference sequence). The CDR3 consists of 13 residues. Trimming took off 5 bases at V and 9 bases at J, with 14 bases between the two ends. The DNA of the CDR3 is TGTGCCAGTAGTTTGGGGGAGGGGGGCATTCAGTACTTC. Its translation is CASSLGEGGIQYF. The full variable domain, with the rest looked up from reference TRBV19 and TRBJ2-4, is DGGITQSPKYLFRKEGQNVTLSCEQNLNHDAMYWYRQDPGQGLRLIYYSQIVNDFQKGDIAEGYSVSREKKESFPLTVTSAQKNPTAFYLCASSLGEGGIQYFGAGTRLSVL.

The chain links TRBV10-3 to TRBJ1-2; weak D call: TRBD1 (6 bases). This CDR3 has 13 residues. CDR1 and CDR2 from the germline V gene are ENHRY and SYGVKD. The ends were cut back, 4 bases at V and 6 bases at J, with 12 bases in the middle. The DNA of the CDR3 is TGTGCCATCAGTGGAGGGGGGGCAGATGGCTACACCTTC. Residues: CAISGGGADGYTF.

V and J are TRBV28 and TRBJ2-1; tentatively, D is TRBD2 (7 bases). The CDR3 is 14 amino acids. The germline V and J ends were trimmed by 2 bases and 6 bases, with 11 bases remaining between them. Germline V gene lookup returns CDR1 MDHEN and CDR2 SYDVKM. The CDR3, as DNA: TGTGCCAGCAGTTTAACCGGGGGGCGCAATGAGCAGTTCTTC. Its translation: CASSLTGGRNEQFF.

The genes are TRBV9 and TRBJ2-7, with TRBD2 matching over 7 bases. V was pared by 3 bases and J by 2 bases, with 8 bases of the junction left unmatched. The germline CDR1 and CDR2 sequences are SGDLS and YYNGEE. This CDR3 spans 15 amino acids. CDR3 sequence reads: CASSESGTLAYEQYF. In DNA form, the CDR3 reads TGTGCCAGCAGCGAAAGCGGGACTCTTGCCTACGAGCAGTACTTC.

The V and J genes are TRBV7-2 and TRBJ2-1; maybe TRBD1 (7 bases). With 1 base removed from V and 5 bases from J, the gap between germline ends came to 12 bases. CDR1 SGHTA and CDR2 FQGNSA come from the germline V gene. This CDR3 is built from 15 residues. CDR3 in DNA: TGTGCCAGCAGCTTAGTCCAGGGGGGCAACAATGAGCAGTTCTTC. Encoded protein: CASSLVQGGNNEQFF.

The genes are TRBV6-5 and TRBJ2-7, with a weak D call TRBD2 (6 bases). Germline CDR1 reads MNHEY; CDR2 reads SVGAGI. CDR3 length equals 14 residues. Trimming removed 1 base at V and 0 bases at J, with 7 bases between. CDR3 in DNA: TGTGCCAGCAGTTACTACGGGAGCTCCTACGAGCAGTACTTC. This gives the protein CASSYYGSSYEQYF.

The chain recombines TRBV7-9 with TRBJ1-4; D possibly corresponds to TRBD1 (5 bases). The CDR3 covers 14 residues. Trimming pared 5 bases from V and 2 bases from J, leaving 9 bases between. Germline CDR1 reads SEHNR; CDR2 reads FQNEAQ (reference sequence). CDR3 nucleotides: TGTGCCAGCAGCAATTCAGGGACTAATGAAAAACTGTTTTTT. It translates to CASSNSGTNEKLFF. The entire variable domain, with the rest obtained from reference TRBV7-9 and TRBJ1-4, is as follows: DTGVSQNPRHKITKRGQNVTFRCDPISEHNRLYWYRQTLGQGPEFLTYFQNEAQLEKSRLLSDRFSAERPKGSFSTLEIQRTEQGDSAMYLCASSNSGTNEKLFFGSGTQLSVL.

The rearrangement uses TRBV27 and TRBJ1-1, with D tentatively TRBD1 (5 bases). CDR3 length: 17 amino acids. Germline V gene sequence: CDR1 MNHEY, CDR2 SMNVEV (reference sequence). V lost 5 bases and J 0 bases, leaving 19 bases between the germline ends. CDR3 sequence (DNA): TGTGCCAGCAGTCCCTCGGCGGGGGACGCGATGAACACTGAAGCTTTCTTT. Translating gives CASSPSAGDAMNTEAFF.

In nucleotides, the CDR3 is TGTGCCACCAGCAGACTAGCGGGAGGTGGAACCGGGGAGCTGTTTTTT. Its protein product is CATSRLAGGGTGELFF. The J gene is TRBJ2-2, the V gene TRBV15; 11 positions match TRBD2. From germline, CDR1 is LNHNV and CDR2 YYDKDF (reference sequence). V lost 2 bases and J lost 5; bases outside the gene matches: 4. CDR3 size: 16 residues.

The V and J genes are TRBV9 and TRBJ2-2; D unclear. Germline CDR1 SGDLS, CDR2 YYNGEE. The V end lost 3 bases, the J end lost 3 bases, and 9 bases lay between the germline ends. CDR3 length equals 14 residues. The CDR3 sequence is CASSGTEYTGELFF. The CDR3 bases are TGTGCCAGCAGCGGTACAGAGTACACCGGGGAGCTGTTTTTT.

The chain joins TRBV2 to TRBJ2-7; 13 nucleotides align to TRBD2. The J segment lost 1 base and the V segment lost 0 bases, leaving 6 bases of the junction unmatched. From germline, CDR1 is SNHLY and CDR2 FYNNEI. This CDR3 region has 18 residues. The CDR3 bases are TGTGCCAGCAGTGAAGCGGAACTAGCGGGAGGGCCATCCTACGAGCAGTACTTC. Its translation is CASSEAELAGGPSYEQYF. The full variable domain, its missing parts supplied by reference TRBV2 and TRBJ2-7, is EPEVTQTPSHQVTQMGQEVILRCVPISNHLYFYWYRQILGQKVEFLVSFYNNEISEKSEIFDDQFSVERPDGSNFTLKIRSTKLEDSAMYFCASSEAELAGGPSYEQYFGPGTRLTVT.

The rearrangement links TRBV4-1 to TRBJ1-5; 8 bases fit TRBD1. The junction had 6 bases not matched to a gene; V was cut back by 3 bases and J by 2 bases. The CDR3 runs to 16 residues. CDR1 is MGHRA, CDR2 YSYEKL, per germline. CDR3 bases: TGCGCCAGCAGCCACCCTGGGACAGGTGGCAATCAGCCCCAGCATTTT. Encoded protein: CASSHPGTGGNQPQHF.

In its sample, this clone was seen once. V gene TRBV4-1 combines with J gene TRBJ2-5; 7 positions agree with TRBD1. Looked up from germline, CDR1 is MGHRA and CDR2 is YSYEKL. Trimming took 3 bases from V and 0 from J; bases not matched to a gene: 4. The CDR3 is 15 amino acids. CDR3 bases: TGCGCCAGCAGCCAGGCCGACAGGGACCAAGAGACCCAGTACTTC. It codes for CASSQADRDQETQYF.

The genes are TRBV4-1 and TRBJ2-7; D call uncertain. Germline V gene sequence: CDR1 MGHRA, CDR2 YSYEKL. The V and J ends lost 3 bases and 4 bases respectively, with 16 bases between them. The CDR3 contains 15 residues. DNA of the CDR3: TGCGCCAGCAGCCACAGTCACCCTTCCCCGTACGAGCAGTACTTC. Protein: CASSHSHPSPYEQYF.

The V and J genes are TRBV25-1 and TRBJ2-7; a possible D gene is TRBD2 (6 bases). The V and J ends lost 3 bases and 0 bases respectively, with 21 bases between them. Germline V lookup: CDR1 MGHDK, CDR2 SYGVNS. The CDR3 extends over 18 amino acids. CDR3 protein: CASSDTRVEGQSSYEQYF. In DNA form, the CDR3 reads TGTGCCAGCAGTGATACCCGGGTGGAGGGCCAAAGCTCCTACGAGCAGTACTTC.

This clone has just one count. The chain links TRBV10-3 to TRBJ1-2; TRBD1 is a possible D gene (6 bases). CDR3 length: 15 residues. The ends were cut back, 2 bases at V and 6 bases at J, with 16 bases in the middle. Germline V gives CDR1 ENHRY, CDR2 SYGVKD. CDR3 loop: CAISERGGKRDGYTF. CDR3 coding DNA: TGTGCCATCAGTGAGAGGGGGGGGAAGAGAGATGGCTACACCTTC.

The chain has TRBV30 and TRBJ1-1, with 8 bases matching TRBD1. In germline, CDR1 is GTSNPN, CDR2 SVGIG (reference sequence). CDR3 size: 13 residues. J gave up 5 bases and V 2 bases, and 4 bases lay outside the gene matches. DNA of the CDR3: TGTGCCTGGAGTTTTCAGGGGGCGACTGAAGCTTTCTTT. Its protein is CAWSFQGATEAFF.

In its sample, this clone was seen a few times. The V gene is TRBV28, the J gene TRBJ2-5, with D possibly TRBD1 on 6 matching bases. Looked up from germline, CDR1 is MDHEN and CDR2 is SYDVKM. CDR3 length: 13 amino acids. Trimming stripped 6 bases from V and 5 bases from J, with 13 bases between. Written as DNA, the CDR3 is TGTGCCAGCAGCATCGACAGGATGGAGACCCAGTACTTC. Translated: CASSIDRMETQYF.

A few counts support this clone. The V and J genes are TRBV27 and TRBJ2-1, with 14 bases identical to TRBD2. J lost 4 bases, V lost 7 bases, and 18 bases had no gene match. The length of the CDR3 is 20 residues. Germline V CDR1 and CDR2: MNHEY, SMNVEV (reference sequence). The CDR3 nucleotides are TGTGCCAGCATGCCAGGACTAGCGGGGGGTTCCGCCATATTTTACAATGAGCAGTTCTTC. It yields the protein CASMPGLAGGSAIFYNEQFF.

The chain is built from TRBV5-1 and TRBJ2-1; D remains unclear. Germline values: CDR1 SGHRS, CDR2 YFSETQ. This CDR3 has 11 amino acids. The V gene lost 3 bases and the J gene lost 5 bases, with 3 bases spanning the gap. CDR3 region: CASSYNNEQFF. As DNA, the CDR3 is TGCGCCAGCAGCTATAACAATGAGCAGTTCTTC.

The chain carries TRBV27 and TRBJ2-7; 7 bases match TRBD2. Per germline, CDR1 MNHEY and CDR2 SMNVEV (reference sequence). The V gene end was trimmed by 5 bases and the J gene end by 2 bases; junction bases not matched to a gene: 12. CDR3 size: 16 residues. CDR3 nucleotides: TGTGCCAGCAGTCCCTCTTCCGGGACTACGACCTACGAGCAGTACTTC. Its translation: CASSPSSGTTTYEQYF.

This chain joins TRBV7-8 and TRBJ2-1, with D maybe TRBD2 (5 bases). Germline CDR1 and CDR2: SGHVS and FQNEAQ. V was shortened by 1 base and J by 7 bases, with 8 bases between the two germline ends. The CDR3 runs 13 residues. The CDR3 DNA is TGTGCCAGCAGCTTAGATCGAGGGAATGAGCAGTTCTTC. Protein sequence: CASSLDRGNEQFF.